This T cell receptor (beta chain) was obtained from a study of graft-versus-host responses after intestinal transplantation. Study as a whole: All recipients were transplanted with multivisceral, liver-intestinal, or isolated intestinal grafts. Study findings and constraints: With peak circulating GvH clone levels came an association with early post-transplant HvG declines.

Data came from immunoSEQ multiplex PCR; TCRdb stores just in-frame clones and leaves some out. This table holds about 9,600 clones, over 90% found once. Comment on this clone: What it recognizes is unknown.

The clonotype comes from a human patient who received an intestinal transplant, so some T cells may come from the graft donor. The sequencing here drew on bone marrow, taken approximately 520 days after intestinal transplantation.

The CDR3: CASSQDRAWVNEQFF. In DNA, the CDR3 is TGCGCCAGCAGCCAGGACAGGGCTTGGGTAAATGAGCAGTTCTTC. V and J are TRBV4-1 and TRBJ2-1, with 8 positions matching TRBD1. In germline, CDR1 is MGHRA, CDR2 YSYEKL. This CDR3 is built from 15 residues. The V and J ends lost 3 bases and 7 bases, in that order; junction bases with no gene match: 8.